This TCR beta chain originates from a study of cytomegalovirus exposure and HLA in healthy donors. Across the study: From donors who were HLA-typed, an early data release held 70 million to 90 million unique TCRs. Study results and limitations: The authors reported that TCR beta sequences could predict HLA-A and HLA-B alleles. These predictions were accurate for most subjects in the first cohort.

Amplification used 60 Vbeta primers and 13 Jbeta primers. Assay used: immunoSEQ multiplex PCR; TCRdb lists only in-frame clones, some missing. Here the sample spans 100,000 to 150,000 clones, 80% to 90% being singletons. Turning to this clone: As yet, its antigen is unknown.

Per the germline V gene, CDR1 is MDHEN and CDR2 is SYDVKM. The CDR3 is made up of 16 amino acids. With 2 bases clipped from V and 3 bases from J, the junction kept 5 bases outside the gene matches. This clonotype originated in a woman aged 40 to 50 in good health and CMV-seropositive. The chain has TRBV28 and TRBJ2-3; TRBD2 agrees at 10 bases. Sequenced material: PBMCs. This CDR3 reads CASSLSSGLATDTQYF. CDR3 DNA sequence: TGTGCCAGCAGTTTAAGTTCGGGACTAGCGACAGATACGCAGTATTTT.